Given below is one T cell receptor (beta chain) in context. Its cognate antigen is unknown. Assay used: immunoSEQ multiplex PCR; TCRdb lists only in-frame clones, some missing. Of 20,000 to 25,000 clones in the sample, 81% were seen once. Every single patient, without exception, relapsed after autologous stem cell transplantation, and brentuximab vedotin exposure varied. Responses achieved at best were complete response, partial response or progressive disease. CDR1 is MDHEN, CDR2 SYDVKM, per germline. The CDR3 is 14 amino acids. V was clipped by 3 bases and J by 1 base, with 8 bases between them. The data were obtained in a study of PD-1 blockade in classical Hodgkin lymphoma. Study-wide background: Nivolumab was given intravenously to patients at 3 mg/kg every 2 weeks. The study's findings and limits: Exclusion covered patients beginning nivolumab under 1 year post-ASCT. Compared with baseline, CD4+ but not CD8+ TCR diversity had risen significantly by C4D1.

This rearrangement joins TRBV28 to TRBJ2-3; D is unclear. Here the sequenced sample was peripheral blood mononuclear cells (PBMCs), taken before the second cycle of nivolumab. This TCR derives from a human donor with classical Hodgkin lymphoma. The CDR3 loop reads CASSFVAGTDTQYF. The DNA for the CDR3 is TGTGCCAGCAGTTTCGTGGCGGGCACAGATACGCAGTATTTT.